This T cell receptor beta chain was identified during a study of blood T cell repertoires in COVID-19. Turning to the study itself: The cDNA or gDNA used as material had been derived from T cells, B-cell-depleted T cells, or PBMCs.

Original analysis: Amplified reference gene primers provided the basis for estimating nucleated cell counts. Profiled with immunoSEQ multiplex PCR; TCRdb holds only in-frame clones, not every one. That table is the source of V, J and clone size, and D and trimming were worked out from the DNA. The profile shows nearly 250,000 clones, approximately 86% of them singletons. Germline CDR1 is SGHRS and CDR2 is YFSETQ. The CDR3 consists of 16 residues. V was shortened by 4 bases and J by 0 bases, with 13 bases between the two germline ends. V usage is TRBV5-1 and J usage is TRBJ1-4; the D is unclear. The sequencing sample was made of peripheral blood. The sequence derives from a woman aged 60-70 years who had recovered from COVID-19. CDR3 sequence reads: CASSLDPEATNEKLFF. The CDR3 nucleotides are TGCGCCAGCAGCCTGGACCCAGAAGCAACTAATGAAAAACTGTTTTTT.